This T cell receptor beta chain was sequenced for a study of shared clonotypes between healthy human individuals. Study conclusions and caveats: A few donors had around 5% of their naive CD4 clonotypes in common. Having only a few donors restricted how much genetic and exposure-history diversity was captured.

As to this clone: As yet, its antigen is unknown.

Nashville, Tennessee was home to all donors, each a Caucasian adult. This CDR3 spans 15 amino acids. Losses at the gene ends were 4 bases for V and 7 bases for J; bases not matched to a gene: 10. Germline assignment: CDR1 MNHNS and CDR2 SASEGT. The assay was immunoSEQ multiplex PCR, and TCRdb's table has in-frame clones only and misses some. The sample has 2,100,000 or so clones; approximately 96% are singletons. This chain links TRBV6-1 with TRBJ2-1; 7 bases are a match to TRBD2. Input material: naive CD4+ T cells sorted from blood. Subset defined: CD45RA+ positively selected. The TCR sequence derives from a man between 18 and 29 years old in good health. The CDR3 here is CASSVLWEGQNEQFF. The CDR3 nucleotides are TGTGCCAGCAGTGTATTGTGGGAGGGCCAAAATGAGCAGTTCTTC.